Below are 19 T cell receptor beta chains sequenced from a single sample in a study of persistence of HIV-infected CD4 T cells. Cells were stimulated with CMV-infected fibroblast lysates at roughly 10 ug/mL. Sorted nonresponding memory CD4+ T cells were CD40L-negative, CD69-negative, CD45RO-high. The libraries were made with immunoSEQ version 4 in survey mode. Assay: immunoSEQ multiplex PCR; the TCRdb copy retains only in-frame clones and omits some. The table has some 41,000 clones, approximately 80% seen once; the top ten hold 1.6%. Their cognate antigens are unknown. The sequencing here drew on CD4+ T cells sorted from PBMCs after roughly 18-hour stimulation, taken from a patient who received antiretroviral therapy. These TCRs come from an adult man with HIV who was CMV-seropositive.

J is TRBJ2-5 and V is TRBV5-4, with 7 bases matching TRBD1. From germline, CDR1 is SGHNT and CDR2 YYREEE (reference sequence). V shed 3 bases, J shed 5 bases, and the junction held 10 bases outside the gene matches. The length of the CDR3 is 15 residues. The CDR3 protein is CASSSFREQGETQYF. In DNA, the CDR3 is TGTGCCAGCAGCTCTTTTAGAGAACAGGGGGAGACCCAGTACTTC.

This rearrangement joins TRBV6-5 to TRBJ1-2, with D maybe TRBD1 (5 bases). V shed 4 bases and J shed 4 bases, with 13 bases lying between them. The CDR3 runs 14 residues. Germline CDR1 reads MNHEY; CDR2 reads SVGAGI. The CDR3 bases are TGTGCCAGCAGTTCTCGGGGACGGCTCTATGGCTACACCTTC. This codes for CASSSRGRLYGYTF.

The V call is TRBV2, the J call TRBJ1-1, with D maybe TRBD1 (5 bases). CDR1 and CDR2 (germline): SNHLY, FYNNEI. V lost 5 bases to trimming and J lost 7 bases, with 23 bases between them. The CDR3 length is 16 residues. The CDR3 coding sequence is TGTGCCAGCAGTCAGGGCCAAGGGATAATCGGGGGTGAAGCTTTCTTT. Its protein is CASSQGQGIIGGEAFF. Filled out from reference TRBV2 and TRBJ1-1, the complete variable domain reads EPEVTQTPSHQVTQMGQEVILRCVPISNHLYFYWYRQILGQKVEFLVSFYNNEISEKSEIFDDQFSVERPDGSNFTLKIRSTKLEDSAMYFCASSQGQGIIGGEAFFGQGTRLTVV.

The genes are TRBV19 and TRBJ1-2; 8 positions agree with TRBD1. The trim removed 7 bases at V and 2 bases at J, leaving 3 bases unmatched. This CDR3 region has 13 residues. Germline V gene lookup returns CDR1 LNHDA and CDR2 SQIVND (reference sequence). The CDR3 reads CASNQGANYGYTF. CDR3 in DNA: TGTGCCAGTAACCAGGGGGCGAACTATGGCTACACCTTC.

The chain employs TRBV18 and TRBJ2-6; D might be TRBD1 (5 bases). The V and J ends lost 1 base and 4 bases respectively, with 17 bases between them. Germline V CDR1 and CDR2: KGHSH, LQKENI. This CDR3 has 18 amino acids. The CDR3 nucleotides read TGTGCCAGCTCACCACTTACCGCCAGGGAAATCGGGGCCAACGTCCTGACTTTC. It is translated as CASSPLTAREIGANVLTF.

The genes are TRBV5-4 and TRBJ2-1; 7 nucleotides match TRBD2. From germline, CDR1 is SGHNT and CDR2 YYREEE (reference sequence). CDR3 size: 16 residues. With V trimmed by 4 bases and J by 8 bases, 15 bases remained unmatched. For the CDR3, the DNA is TGTGCCAGCAGCGTGAGGAACGGGGGGAGGTCGGATGAGCAGTTCTTC. This translates into CASSVRNGGRSDEQFF.

This clone appeared a few times. The rearrangement joins TRBV18 to TRBJ1-1, with 9 bases aligning to TRBD1. J was trimmed by 0 bases and V by 7 bases; bases with no gene match: 6. This CDR3 contains 15 residues. Germline V gene sequence: CDR1 KGHSH, CDR2 LQKENI. CDR3 coding DNA: TGTGCCAGCTACGGGGACAGGGCGTTGAACACTGAAGCTTTCTTT. Translating gives CASYGDRALNTEAFF. Combining the CDR3 with reference TRBV18 and TRBJ1-1 gives the whole variable domain NAGVMQNPRHLVRRRGQEARLRCSPMKGHSHVYWYRQLPEEGLKFMVYLQKENIIDESGMPKERFSAEFPKEGPSILRIQQVVRGDSAAYFCASYGDRALNTEAFFGQGTRLTVV.

The rearrangement links TRBV19 to TRBJ2-7; a weak D match, TRBD1 (5 bases). The CDR3 contains 13 residues. The V end was cut by 4 bases, the J end by 4 bases, with 11 bases between. Germline V lookup: CDR1 LNHDA, CDR2 SQIVND (reference sequence). CDR3 in amino acids: CASSRDSYYEQYF. CDR3 bases: TGTGCCAGTAGTAGAGACAGCTATTACGAGCAGTACTTC. Full variable domain (missing parts from reference TRBV19 and TRBJ2-7): DGGITQSPKYLFRKEGQNVTLSCEQNLNHDAMYWYRQDPGQGLRLIYYSQIVNDFQKGDIAEGYSVSREKKESFPLTVTSAQKNPTAFYLCASSRDSYYEQYFGPGTRLTVT.

This clone turned up a few times. J is TRBJ1-2 and V is TRBV29-1; D gene ambiguous. Germline assignment: CDR1 SQVTM and CDR2 ANQGSEA. The V and J ends lost 0 bases and 6 bases respectively, with 11 bases between them. The CDR3 spans 13 residues. DNA for the CDR3: TGCAGCGTTGAAGATCAGGTTTGGAATGGCTACACCTTC. Amino acid sequence: CSVEDQVWNGYTF.

The V gene is TRBV2, the J gene TRBJ1-6; 7 nucleotides agree with TRBD1. With 3 bases clipped from V and 2 bases from J, the junction kept 4 bases outside the gene matches. The germline gives CDR1 SNHLY, CDR2 FYNNEI. This CDR3 contains 16 residues. The CDR3 coding sequence is TGTGCCAGCAGTGATGCAGGGGGTGCCTATAATTCACCCCTCCACTTT. It encodes CASSDAGGAYNSPLHF. The full variable domain, completed using reference TRBV2 and TRBJ1-6, is EPEVTQTPSHQVTQMGQEVILRCVPISNHLYFYWYRQILGQKVEFLVSFYNNEISEKSEIFDDQFSVERPDGSNFTLKIRSTKLEDSAMYFCASSDAGGAYNSPLHFGNGTRLTVT.

The sample holds one count of this clone. The gene calls are TRBV12-3 or TRBV12-4 and TRBJ1-1; the D is unclear. CDR3 length: 13 amino acids. V was shortened by 3 bases and J by 0 bases, with 5 bases between the two germline ends. Here the CDR3 reads CASSLILNTEAFF. CDR3 coding DNA: TGTGCCAGCAGTTTGATATTGAACACTGAAGCTTTCTTT.

This chain joins TRBV5-5 and TRBJ1-1; D is ambiguous. This CDR3 is 14 amino acids long. V was pared by 2 bases and J by 2 bases, with 10 bases between. Germline CDR1 reads SGHKS; CDR2 reads YYEKEE (reference sequence). The CDR3: CASSFSLINTEAFF. CDR3 sequence (DNA): TGTGCCAGCAGCTTTTCTCTGATTAACACTGAAGCTTTCTTT.

The chain combines TRBV6-2 or TRBV6-3 with TRBJ2-1; possible D gene TRBD1, 6 bases. V lost 5 bases and J lost 4, with 15 bases in between. The CDR3 has 15 residues. CDR1 and CDR2 (germline): MNHEY, SVGEGT. CDR3 in amino acids: CASSPQGSPYNEQFF. CDR3 DNA: TGTGCCAGCAGTCCACAGGGAAGTCCTTACAATGAGCAGTTCTTC.

This chain links TRBV5-5 with TRBJ1-1, with D possibly TRBD1 on 6 matching bases. This CDR3 is 15 amino acids long. Trimming pared 8 bases from V and 1 base from J, leaving 18 bases between. Germline V gene lookup returns CDR1 SGHKS and CDR2 YYEKEE (reference sequence). CDR3 in amino acids: CASSIGGAGNTEAFF. The CDR3 DNA is TGTGCCAGTTCCATAGGGGGGGCCGGGAACACTGAAGCTTTCTTT.

This clone showed up just a few times. The J gene is TRBJ1-2, the V gene TRBV6-6; tentative D call: TRBD1 (6 bases). This CDR3 is 13 amino acids long. Trimming left V 2 bases short and J 8 bases short, with 12 bases between. Germline CDR1 is MNHNY and CDR2 is SVGAGI (reference sequence). This CDR3 reads CASSYKSGEGYTF. Written as DNA, the CDR3 is TGTGCCAGCAGTTACAAGTCAGGGGAAGGCTACACCTTC.

The rearrangement joins TRBV12-3 or TRBV12-4 to TRBJ2-1; D is uncertain. V dropped 2 bases and J dropped 4 bases, with 6 bases sitting between them. The CDR3 sequence is 13 residues long. This chain's CDR3 is CASSLPDYNEQFF. The CDR3, as DNA: TGTGCCAGCAGTTTACCGGATTACAATGAGCAGTTCTTC.

CDR3 loop: CASSSPGRTNTGELFF. CDR3 coding DNA: TGTGCCAGCAGTTCTCCGGGACGCACGAACACCGGGGAGCTGTTTTTT. The rearrangement uses TRBV27 and TRBJ2-2; D is possibly TRBD1 or TRBD2 (5 bases each). The CDR3 is 16 residues long. Trimming left V 4 bases short and J 0 bases short, with 12 bases between. CDR1 and CDR2 from the germline V gene are MNHEY and SMNVEV (reference sequence).

This clone has more than one count but fewer than ten. V is TRBV12-2 and J is TRBJ1-3; TRBD1 reflects the table's D call only, with no check against the DNA. TRBV12-2 is flagged as a pseudogene. The length of the CDR3 is 14 residues. CDR3 DNA: TGTGCAAGTCGCTTAGCGACAGGGGCAAACACCATATATTTT. Its translation is CASRLATGANTIYF.

This rearrangement joins TRBV2 to TRBJ1-1; 7 nucleotides match TRBD1. The CDR3 totals 17 residues. Trimming removed 7 bases from V and 5 bases from J; junction bases left unmatched: 19. The germline gives CDR1 SNHLY, CDR2 FYNNEI. Here the CDR3 reads CASTKPGQSSRGTEAFF. For the CDR3, the DNA is TGTGCCAGCACCAAACCGGGACAGTCGTCCAGGGGGACTGAAGCTTTCTTT.